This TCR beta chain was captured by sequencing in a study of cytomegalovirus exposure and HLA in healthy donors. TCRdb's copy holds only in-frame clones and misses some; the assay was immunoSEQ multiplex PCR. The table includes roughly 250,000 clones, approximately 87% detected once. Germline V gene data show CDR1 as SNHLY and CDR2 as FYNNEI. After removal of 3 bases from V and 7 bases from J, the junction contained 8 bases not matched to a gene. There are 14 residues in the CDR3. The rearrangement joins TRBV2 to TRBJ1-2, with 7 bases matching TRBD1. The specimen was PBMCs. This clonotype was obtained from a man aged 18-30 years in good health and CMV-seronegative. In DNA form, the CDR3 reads TGTGCCAGCAGTGATAAGACAGGGCTGGGTGGCTACACCTTC. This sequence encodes CASSDKTGLGGYTF.